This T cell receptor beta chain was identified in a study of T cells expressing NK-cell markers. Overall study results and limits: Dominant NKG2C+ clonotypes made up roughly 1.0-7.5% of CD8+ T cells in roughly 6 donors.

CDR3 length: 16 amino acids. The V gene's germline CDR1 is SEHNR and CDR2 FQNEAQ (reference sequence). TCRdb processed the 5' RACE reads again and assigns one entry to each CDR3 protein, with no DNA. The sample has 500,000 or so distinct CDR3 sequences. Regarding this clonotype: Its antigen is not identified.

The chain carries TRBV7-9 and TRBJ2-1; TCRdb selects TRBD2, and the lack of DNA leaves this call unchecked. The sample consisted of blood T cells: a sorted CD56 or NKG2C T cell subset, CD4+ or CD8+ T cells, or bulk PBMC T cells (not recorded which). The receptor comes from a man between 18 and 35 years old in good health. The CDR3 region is CASSSTSGRNYNEQFF.